This T cell receptor (beta chain) was recovered during a study of sequential checkpoint blockade in melanoma. The wider study: 90 to 95 pretreatment tumor DNA samples were TCRβ immunosequenced.

Data came from immunoSEQ multiplex PCR; TCRdb stores just in-frame clones and leaves some out. The sample consists of about 6,300 clones, over 15% of them appearing once. J was trimmed by 2 bases and V by 6 bases; bases with no gene match: 9. The CDR3 has 15 residues. Germline V gene lookup returns CDR1 SGDLS and CDR2 YYNGEE. The treatment: randomized to nivolumab then ipilimumab (arm A) or the reverse (arm B). Notes on this clone: Its target is not known.

Study-wide findings and caveats: Clinical benefit was about 30 times likelier when tumor T-cell fraction and clonality increased. Response in arm A was associated with pretreatment TIL clonality.

This TCR was recovered from a human donor with melanoma. The chain recombines TRBV9 with TRBJ2-5; 8 bases map to TRBD2. The source was tumor tissue (inferred from file names), collected from a patient given nivolumab and ipilimumab in sequence. The CDR3 sequence: CASTGERGRQETQYF. CDR3 DNA: TGTGCCAGCACAGGGGAGCGGGGGCGACAAGAGACCCAGTACTTC.